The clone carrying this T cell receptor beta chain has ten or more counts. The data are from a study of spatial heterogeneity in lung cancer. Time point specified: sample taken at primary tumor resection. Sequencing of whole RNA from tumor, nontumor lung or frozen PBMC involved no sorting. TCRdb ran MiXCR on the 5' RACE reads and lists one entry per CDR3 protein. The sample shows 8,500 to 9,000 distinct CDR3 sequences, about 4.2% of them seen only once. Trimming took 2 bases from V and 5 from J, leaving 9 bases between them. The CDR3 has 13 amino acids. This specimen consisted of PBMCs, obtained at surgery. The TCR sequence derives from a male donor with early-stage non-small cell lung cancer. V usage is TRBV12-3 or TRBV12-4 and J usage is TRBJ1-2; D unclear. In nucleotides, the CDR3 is TGTGCCAGCAGTTTACAGCAGAATTATGGCTACACCTTC. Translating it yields CASSLQQNYGYTF.